The 18 T cell receptor beta chains presented below share a single source sample, sequenced in a study of patients with pleural tuberculosis. TCRdb analysed the reads with MiXCR anew, one entry per CDR3 protein. In the table there are approximately 50,000 distinct CDR3 sequences, 6% to 8% of which are singletons. The receptors here all came from a human donor with pleural tuberculosis.

This clonotype showed up many times. J is TRBJ1-5 and V is TRBV12-3 or TRBV12-4; TRBD1 aligns across 10 bases. The length of the CDR3 is 16 residues. Germline trimming cut 5 bases from V and 3 bases from J; bases unmatched to any gene: 7. CDR3 sequence (DNA): TGTGCCAGCAGTCTACCCGGGACAGGGGACAATCAGCCCCAGCATTTT. Translated: CASSLPGTGDNQPQHF.

This clonotype has at least ten counts. The chain is built from TRBV28 and TRBJ2-7, with 16 bases aligning to TRBD2. After removal of 4 bases from V and 11 bases from J, the junction contained 11 bases not matched to a gene. The CDR3 is made up of 16 amino acids. Germline CDR1 and CDR2: MDHEN and SYDVKM. Written as DNA, the CDR3 is TGTGCCAGCAGTTCCTCCGGGACTAGCGGGAGGGCCGTAGAGTACTTC. It codes for CASSSSGTSGRAVEYF.

With regard to this clonotype: Given a much more abundant clone one base away, this may be a read error. V gene TRBV20-1 combines with J gene TRBJ2-7; TRBD2 matches at 9 bases. The length of the CDR3 is 14 residues. Germline V CDR1 and CDR2: DFQATT, SNEGSKA (reference sequence). Trimming cost V 0 bases and J 6 bases; bases outside gene matches: 6. This chain's CDR3 is CSARDLPAGGEQYF. CDR3 sequence (DNA): TGCAGTGCTAGAGATCTACCAGCGGGAGGCGAGCAGTACTTC.

This clonotype was picked up many times. This rearrangement joins TRBV28 to TRBJ2-7; 7 bases map to TRBD1. The CDR3 loop spans 15 amino acids. Germline CDR1 MDHEN, CDR2 SYDVKM. The ends lost 6 bases at V and 0 bases at J; junction bases unmatched: 8. This CDR3 is CASSRTGKSSYEQYV. Written as DNA, the CDR3 is TGTGCCAGCAGCAGGACAGGCAAGAGCTCCTACGAGCAGTACGTC.

This chain links TRBV11-2 with TRBJ2-1, with a weak D call TRBD2 (5 bases). This CDR3 has 16 residues. Germline CDR1 is SGHAT and CDR2 is FQNNGV. V was cut by 0 bases and J by 3 bases, with 12 bases left in between. The CDR3 DNA reads as TGTGCCAGCAGCTTAGATGAGGGCAATTTCTACAATGAGCAGTTCTTC. Its protein is CASSLDEGNFYNEQFF.

This clonotype was counted many times. The rearrangement uses TRBV20-1 and TRBJ2-5; weak D call: TRBD2 (6 bases). V was pared by 3 bases and J by 0 bases, with 11 bases between. CDR1 is DFQATT, CDR2 SNEGSKA, per germline (reference sequence). The CDR3 covers 14 residues. CDR3 sequence: CSARGGQHQETQYF. CDR3 bases: TGCAGTGCTAGGGGGGGTCAGCACCAAGAGACCCAGTACTTC.

This clonotype has at least ten counts. V is TRBV20-1 and J is TRBJ2-7; TRBD2 matches 10 bases. The germline V gene encodes CDR1 DFQATT and CDR2 SNEGSKA (reference sequence). The CDR3 is 14 amino acids. The V gene end was trimmed by 5 bases and the J gene end by 4 bases; junction bases not matched to a gene: 8. CDR3 in DNA: TGCAGTGCTGGGAGGACTAGCGGAAAATACGAGCAGTACTTC. Protein product: CSAGRTSGKYEQYF.

This clonotype was counted at least ten times. The V gene is TRBV20-1, the J gene TRBJ1-5, with 8 bases that match TRBD1. V was pared by 4 bases and J by 5 bases, with 10 bases of the junction left unmatched. The CDR3 length is 15 residues. Germline V gene lookup returns CDR1 DFQATT and CDR2 SNEGSKA (reference sequence). CDR3 residues: CSAIPVDRVDQPQHF. The CDR3 DNA reads as TGCAGTGCTATTCCCGTGGACAGGGTGGATCAGCCCCAGCATTTT.

About this clonotype itself: A read error may account for a junction end that differs from germline. CDR3 amino acids: CASSLSQNNEKPFF. The CDR3 DNA sequence: TGTGCCAGCAGCTTGAGCCAGAATAATGAAAAACCGTTTTTT. The chain recombines TRBV27 with TRBJ1-4; D ambiguous. There are 14 residues in the CDR3. From germline, CDR1 is MNHEY and CDR2 SMNVEV (reference sequence).

Relative to its sample, this clonotype is medium-sized. The V and J genes are TRBV20-1 and TRBJ2-7, with 7 bases lining up with TRBD1. V was pared by 3 bases and J by 6 bases, with 8 bases of the junction left unmatched. CDR1 DFQATT and CDR2 SNEGSKA come from the germline V gene (reference sequence). CDR3 length: 13 amino acids. Here the CDR3 reads CSASPRTGSEQYF. The CDR3 bases are TGCAGTGCTAGTCCCAGGACAGGTTCCGAGCAGTACTTC.

The table lists this clonotype with a few counts. CDR3 sequence: CSVEDRPGPYYGYTF. The CDR3 DNA reads as TGCAGCGTTGAAGATAGGCCAGGCCCATACTATGGCTACACCTTC. This chain connects TRBV29-1 to TRBJ1-2; D is unclear. CDR3 length equals 15 residues. Trimming cost V 0 bases and J 3 bases, with 14 bases left between them. Looked up from germline, CDR1 is SQVTM and CDR2 is ANQGSEA.

This clonotype was seen a few times. This chain uses TRBV18 with TRBJ2-7, with 7 bases aligning to TRBD1. The J segment lost 2 bases and the V segment lost 5 bases, leaving 6 bases of the junction unmatched. Germline V lookup: CDR1 KGHSH, CDR2 LQKENI. This CDR3 contains 14 residues. CDR3 DNA: TGTGCCAGCTCAGAGCGACAGGGCCCCTACGAGCAGTACTTC. It translates to CASSERQGPYEQYF.

This clonotype was observed many times. The rearrangement uses TRBV15 and TRBJ1-4; possible D gene TRBD1, 6 bases. Between the trimmed V and J ends, which lost 1 base and 7 bases, there was a span of 13 bases. Germline-derived CDR1 and CDR2 are LNHNV and YYDKDF (reference sequence). The CDR3 totals 15 residues. For the CDR3, the DNA is TGTGCCACCAGCAGAGCGACAGGTGCAGGTGAAAAACTGTTTTTT. Translated, it gives CATSRATGAGEKLFF.

This clonotype is categorized as medium-sized. V is TRBV12-3 or TRBV12-4 and J is TRBJ1-3, with TRBD1 matching over 7 bases. CDR3 length equals 15 residues. J was trimmed by 0 bases and V by 9 bases; bases with no gene match: 8. CDR3 amino acids: CASQATGFSGNTIYF. The CDR3 DNA reads TGTGCCAGTCAAGCGACAGGGTTCTCTGGAAACACCATATATTTT.

As for this clonotype: Since a much larger clone is just one base distant, this may be a read error. The chain is built from TRBV19 and TRBJ1-1; D remains ambiguous. From germline, CDR1 is LNHDA and CDR2 SQIVND (reference sequence). This CDR3 has 13 residues. The DNA of the CDR3 is TGTGCCGGTAGTATTGCGGGGAACACTGAAGCTTTCTTT. This sequence encodes CAGSIAGNTEAFF.

This clonotype has a handful of counts. V gene TRBV11-2 combines with J gene TRBJ1-3; D is undetermined. The CDR3 covers 15 residues. Trimming removed 3 bases at V and 0 bases at J, with 9 bases between. Germline loops: CDR1 SGHAT, CDR2 FQNNGV. The CDR3, as DNA: TGTGCCAGCAGCTTCGGCAGCTACTCTGGAAACACCATATATTTT. Its protein product is CASSFGSYSGNTIYF.

This clonotype was detected ten times or more. The chain carries TRBV4-1 and TRBJ1-6; weak D call: TRBD1 (5 bases). This CDR3 is built from 13 residues. V shed 6 bases and J shed 10 bases, with 13 bases lying between them. CDR1 is MGHRA, CDR2 YSYEKL, per germline. The CDR3 DNA reads TGCGCCAGCAGTTCGGGACGGCGCTCACCCCTCCACTTT. Translating it yields CASSSGRRSPLHF.

As concerns this clonotype: Just one base apart from a much larger clone, this may be a read error. The chain has TRBV7-3 and TRBJ2-1; D call uncertain. V lost 1 base to trimming and J lost 2 bases, with 12 bases between them. Germline CDR1 SGHTA, CDR2 FQGTGA. The CDR3 covers 16 residues. The CDR3, as DNA: TGTGCCAGCAGCTTAAATGTCGGAGCCCCCTACAATGAGCAGTTCTTC. Translation: CASSLNVGAPYNEQFF.